This TCR beta chain came from a study of shared clonotypes between healthy human individuals. General study findings and limits: Non-shared clonotypes had lower generation probabilities than those shared by all four donors.

This clone was seen a single time. Its antigen is currently unknown. Profiled with immunoSEQ multiplex PCR; TCRdb holds only in-frame clones, not every one. This sample carries approximately 530,000 clones, about 96% of them seen once, and the ten largest clones take approximately 0.06%. V lost 3 bases and J lost 5; bases outside the gene matches: 2. This CDR3 is built from 14 residues. Germline CDR1 and CDR2: LNHDA and SQIVND (reference sequence). The sequenced sample was naive CD4+ T cells sorted from blood. Sample subset: CD45RA+ positively selected. This rearrangement joins TRBV19 to TRBJ1-5, with 9 bases lining up with TRBD1. The sequence came from a woman aged 25-40 years in good health. The DNA for the CDR3 is TGTGCCAGTAGTATCCGGACAGGGGATCAGCCCCAGCATTTT. Translated: CASSIRTGDQPQHF. The whole variable domain, filled in from reference TRBV19 and TRBJ1-5, reads DGGITQSPKYLFRKEGQNVTLSCEQNLNHDAMYWYRQDPGQGLRLIYYSQIVNDFQKGDIAEGYSVSREKKESFPLTVTSAQKNPTAFYLCASSIRTGDQPQHFGDGTRLSIL.